This record looks at one TCR beta chain sequence and its context. TCRdb keeps only in-frame clones here, not all; method: immunoSEQ multiplex PCR. The data show about 160,000 clones, nearly 96% seen once. The data stem from a study of control samples from healthy donors and cancer patients. Germline values: CDR1 DFQATT, CDR2 SNEGSKA (reference sequence). This CDR3 is 11 amino acids long. The clonotype was recovered from a woman in her thirties in good health. The chain uses TRBV20-1 and TRBJ1-2; D gene unclear. Sequences were obtained from blood. Here the CDR3 DNA reads TGCAGCGAAAACCTCTACTATGGCTACACCTTC. It is translated as CSENLYYGYTF.